Given below is one TCR beta chain in context. What antigen it recognizes has not been identified. There are no base qualities to consult, and no much larger clone falls within one base. Using the deep immunoSEQ assay, multiplex PCR amplified TCR CDR3 regions from genomic DNA. Extracted genomic DNA from each cell subset was spread evenly across all wells of several immunoSEQ 96-well plates, with each plate serving as a replicate. For sorted subsets, about 200 ng genomic DNA, equal to approximately 30,000 T cell genomes, was loaded into each replicate PCR. The purified libraries were quantified using a Qubit 3.0 fluorometer, sized with a Bioanalyzer 2100, and then quantified again using the KAPA Library Quantification kit. A separate single-read 150-cycle Illumina NextSeq 550 flow cell was used to sequence each immunoSEQ 96-well plate. The study's own analysis went as follows. The immunoSEQ output contained only junctional sequences without quality scores, so filtering could not match that applied to full-length reads. To assign V/J genes and CDR3, sequences were annotated using PyIR, a Python wrapper for IgBLAST v1.9, with IMGT germline references. Reads with weak V/J assignments (E-value above 1e-6), missing CDR3, stop codons, out-of-frame junctions, or ambiguous translated residues were removed. A V3J clonotype was defined by an identical inferred V gene, J gene, and CDR3 amino acid sequence. The percentage overlap between two repertoires was calculated by dividing the number of shared unique clonotypes by the size of the smaller repertoire. Repertoire richness was assessed with RTK rarefaction, the Chao1 estimator, and Recon v2.1 estimates of unobserved clonotypes. For all TCRbeta clonotypes obtained by the gDNA method from a few donors, generation probabilities were computed with OLGA. TCRdb limited this immuneACCESS table to in-frame rearrangements with V and J called. A share of clones is missing; checked studies link under half to unresolved V genes, and the rest is unexplained. V and J calls and clone size are those listed in that table; D and trimming were worked out from the DNA. Here the sample has about 320,000 clones; around 87% occur a single time. Around 16% of the sample is held by the ten biggest clonotypes.

The donors were healthy, HIV-negative adults who had no recently reported acute infections or vaccinations. Only Caucasian adults living in Nashville, Tennessee, USA were represented among the donors. CD8 memory samples combined magnetically selected CD45RO+ cells with CCR7-negative CD45RA+ effector memory (TemRA) cells. Blood was obtained by leukapheresis, after which PBMCs were separated by Ficoll-Histopaque density gradient centrifugation and cryopreserved in liquid nitrogen vapor phase. Analytical flow cytometry was used to check the purity and quantity of each magnetically sorted T cell population. Each sorted fraction had its genomic DNA isolated and then quantified by UV absorbance on a Nanodrop 2000c. The CDR3 covers 13 residues, taking in both the cysteine and the phenylalanine. Only CDR3 DNA is held: 39 bases, read in frame from base 1. V was cut back by 8 bases and J by 1 base, leaving a gap of 11 bases between them. The germline V gene yields SNHLY for CDR1 and FYNNEI for CDR2.

The data were taken from a study of shared clonotypes between healthy human individuals (dated by TCRdb to about 2020). With regard to the full study: The cohort included three men and a couple of women between 18 and 49 years of age. For each donor, CD4 naive and CD4 memory were each run on three plates, CD8 naive on two plates, and CD8 memory on one plate. To estimate repertoire size and how much clonotypes are shared between individuals, the study performed deep sequencing of blood TCR repertoires from a few healthy adults. Different laboratories and diverse techniques were used to prepare libraries and sequence TCR repertoires, to increase sequencing depth and limit assay-specific biases. Between about 0.9 and 10 billion PBMCs per donor were obtained by leukapheresis. The paper as a whole reports these results and caveats: Sampling was limited to blood, and TCR repertoires in tissue likely differ from TCR repertoires in blood. Pairwise subsampling led to the expectation that sequencing depth would affect the degree of clonotype sharing among donors. Higher generation probabilities were observed for clonotypes shared by all four sorted-subset donors than for non-shared clonotypes. Naive subsets generally had larger estimated clonotype richness than memory subsets. The genetic and exposure-history diversity represented was limited by the small number of donors. Even with the large sequencing depth, rarefaction of the sorted-subset datasets indicated that sequencing was incomplete. Roughly 5% of naive CD4, 3.5% of naive CD8, approximately 2.2% of memory CD4, and around 0.4% of memory CD8 clonotypes were shared across several donors.

Sequencing was carried out using memory CD8+ T cells sorted from blood. This specimen's cell subset or site label, interpreted: CD45RO+ cells pooled with CCR7-negative TemRA cells. The chain is encoded by TRBV2 joined to TRBJ1-1; no confident D gene assignment can be made. The receptor comes from a young man in good health. CDR3 region: CASRAEANTEAFF. The nucleotides read TGTGCCAGCCGGGCGGAGGCGAACACTGAAGCTTTCTTT.